The sequence of this T cell receptor (beta chain) was determined in a study of OX40 agonist ivuxolimab in advanced cancers. About the investigation overall: Ivuxolimab was a fully human IgG2 agonistic monoclonal antibody targeting the costimulatory receptor OX40 (CD134). Intravenous ivuxolimab was administered to patients every 2 weeks at six dose levels: 0.01, 0.1, 0.3, 1.5, 3 and 10 mg/kg. Among the roughly 50 dose-escalation patients, approximately 20 had hepatocellular carcinoma, approximately 15 melanoma, 9 renal cell carcinoma and 9 head and neck cancer. The dose-escalation cohort was roughly 80% male with a mean age of about 58 years, ranging from roughly 20 to 85. Prior anti-PD-1, anti-PD-L1 or anti-CTLA-4 therapy was permitted, and checkpoint inhibitors had been received by about two fifths of dose-escalation patients. Partial responses were achieved by three dose-escalation patients, of whom one had hepatocellular carcinoma and two had cutaneous melanoma. Peripheral TCRbeta sequencing aimed to test whether ivuxolimab altered TCR sequence diversity and caused clonal T-cell expansion. The monotherapy dose-escalation portion (N of about 49 patients) of the phase I ivuxolimab trial is reported in the paper. On the study overall, not on this receptor specifically: In partial responders in the 0.1-3.0 mg/kg groups, normalized peripheral clonal expansion was found to be among the lowest, especially among CD8+ T cells. At doses from 0.1 to 3.0 mg/kg, clonal expansion was seen in both CD4+ and CD8+ blood T cells between baseline and week 6. The antigen specificity of the clonally expanded peripheral T cells was not determined. Low levels of normalized T-cell clonal expansion were also shown by some nonresponding patients. After ivuxolimab, expanded clones were on average more numerous among CD8+ T cells than among CD4+ T cells.

The trim is 5 bases for V and 6 bases for J, with a gap of 16 bases between the germline ends. CDR1 and CDR2 were assigned from the germline V gene (reference sequence) as SEHNR and FQNEAQ. Spanning cysteine to phenylalanine, the CDR3 consists of 14 amino acids. Of all the DNA, just the CDR3 is kept, 42 bases in frame from base 1. A remark on this clone: It has no known antigen specificity. The input lacks base qualities; no much larger clone sits a single base away.

Patients with a history of autoimmune disease or receiving systemic immunosuppression were excluded from the trial. Peripheral blood for TCR sequencing was collected from all dose cohorts at baseline, on cycle 4 day 1, and on cycle 7 day 1. Samples were obtained from an open-label, multicenter, first-in-human phase I dose-escalation trial of ivuxolimab. The trial enrolled adults with locally advanced or metastatic head and neck squamous cell, hepatocellular, melanoma or renal cell carcinoma. Before TCR sequencing, CD4+ T cells and CD8+ T cells from peripheral blood were sorted into separate populations. Genomic DNA was isolated from the sorted cells so that the TCRbeta CDR3 region could be sequenced. The immunoSEQ Assay was used to sequence the TCRbeta CDR3 regions. In its TCRdb copy, this immuneACCESS table keeps in-frame sequences only and misses some clones. Where compared with another copy, unresolved V genes explain less than half of these, and the others have no known cause. The sample has about 48,000 clones on record, roughly 78% of them singletons. The top ten hold under 2% of the sample.

Recombination joined TRBV7-9 with TRBJ1-1; too little of a D gene remains to name it. The sample was CD4+ or CD8+ T cells sorted from blood, taken in a trial of the OX40 agonist ivuxolimab. This TCR was recovered from an adult with an advanced solid tumor such as melanoma, head and neck, liver or kidney cancer. The CDR3 amino acid sequence is: CASSLTQNAPEAFF. In nucleotide form, the sequence is TGTGCCAGCAGCCTGACACAGAACGCGCCTGAAGCTTTCTTT.